The 19 T cell receptor beta chains listed next were all sequenced from one sample in a study of T cell responses to AZD1222 COVID-19 vaccine. The data were produced by immunoSEQ multiplex PCR, yet TCRdb's version contains in-frame clones alone and is incomplete. This table holds 130,000 or so clones, 85% found once. The source material was peripheral blood, sampled 28 days after the second dose of the MenACWY control vaccine. All receptors derive from an adult who received the MenACWY meningococcal vaccine as a control.

The chain recombines TRBV29-1 with TRBJ1-6; no definite D call. The CDR3 covers 11 residues. CDR1 is SQVTM, CDR2 ANQGSEA, per germline. The V end lost 4 bases, the J end lost 9 bases, and 7 bases lay between the germline ends. The CDR3 DNA reads as TGCAGCGTTGCCCGGTTTTCACCCCTCCACTTT. Amino acid sequence: CSVARFSPLHF.

The rearrangement joins TRBV19 to TRBJ1-2; 8 bases are shared with TRBD1. This CDR3 contains 13 residues. The J segment lost 2 bases and the V segment lost 6 bases, leaving 2 bases of the junction unmatched. CDR1 LNHDA and CDR2 SQIVND come from the germline V gene (reference sequence). This CDR3 is CASRQGGNYGYTF. CDR3 nucleotides: TGTGCCAGTAGACAGGGGGGGAACTATGGCTACACCTTC.

This clone was seen just once. V is TRBV30 and J is TRBJ1-1; D uncertain. V gave up 7 bases and J gave up 7 bases, with 16 bases separating them. Germline values: CDR1 GTSNPN, CDR2 SVGIG (reference sequence). The CDR3 has 12 residues. The CDR3 is CASQWAFLEAFF. CDR3 nucleotides: TGTGCCTCGCAGTGGGCCTTTCTTGAAGCTTTCTTT.

V usage is TRBV9 and J usage is TRBJ2-3; 9 bases fit TRBD1. With V trimmed by 4 bases and J by 1 base, 7 bases remained unmatched. CDR3 size: 16 residues. CDR1 and CDR2 (germline): SGDLS, YYNGEE. CDR3 sequence (DNA): TGTGCCAGCAGCCTCCGGACAGGGGAAGGCACAGATACGCAGTATTTT. Its translation is CASSLRTGEGTDTQYF.

This sequence joins TRBV5-5 and TRBJ2-7, with D maybe TRBD2 (6 bases). The CDR3 is 13 residues long. The V end was cut by 4 bases, the J end by 4 bases, with 12 bases between. Germline V gene data show CDR1 as SGHKS and CDR2 as YYEKEE (reference sequence). DNA for the CDR3: TGTGCCAGCAGCCTCCTCCGGGGGTACGAGCAGTACTTC. Translating it yields CASSLLRGYEQYF. Complete variable domain (other parts from reference TRBV5-5 and TRBJ2-7): DAGVTQSPTHLIKTRGQQVTLRCSPISGHKSVSWYQQVLGQGPQFIFQYYEKEERGRGNFPDRFSARQFPNYSSELNVNALLLGDSALYLCASSLLRGYEQYFGPGTRLTVT.

V gene TRBV10-2 combines with J gene TRBJ2-5, with 8 bases that match TRBD2. J gave up 2 bases and V 2 bases, and 7 bases lay outside the gene matches. This CDR3 spans 16 amino acids. Germline V CDR1 and CDR2: WSHSY, SAAADI. DNA for the CDR3: TGCGCCAGCAGTGAGCGGCTAGCGGGTTCACAAGAGACCCAGTACTTC. This translates into CASSERLAGSQETQYF.

The genes are TRBV6-5 and TRBJ2-1; D is undetermined. The V end was cut by 2 bases, the J end by 4 bases, with 12 bases between. This CDR3 is built from 15 residues. The germline CDR1 and CDR2 sequences are MNHEY and SVGAGI. As DNA, the CDR3 is TGTGCCAGCAGTTACCGGGCCTTCCAGTACAATGAGCAGTTCTTC. Protein: CASSYRAFQYNEQFF.

The chain uses TRBV9 and TRBJ2-3; 10 positions agree with TRBD2. The CDR3 has 16 amino acids. The germline V gene has CDR1 SGDLS and CDR2 YYNGEE. J gave up 2 bases and V 4 bases, and 7 bases lay outside the gene matches. The CDR3 DNA reads TGTGCCAGCAGCTCGAAGCGGGAGGGCCCCACAGATACGCAGTATTTT. It specifies CASSSKREGPTDTQYF.

The rearrangement links TRBV3-1 (or the pseudogene TRBV3-2) to TRBJ2-5; D may correspond to TRBD1 or TRBD2 (5 bases each). Germline CDR1 LGHDT, CDR2 YNNKEL (reference sequence). There are 14 residues in the CDR3. The V gene lost 4 bases and the J gene lost 2 bases, with 11 bases spanning the gap. CDR3 loop: CASSPGPGQETQYF. The CDR3 nucleotides read TGTGCCAGCAGCCCGGGGCCGGGGCAAGAGACCCAGTACTTC.

The rearrangement links TRBV4-2 to TRBJ2-3; TRBD2 agrees at 7 bases. V lost 5 bases, J lost 1 base, and 6 bases stayed unmatched. The CDR3 is 15 amino acids. Germline CDR1 LGHNA, CDR2 YNFKEQ. The CDR3 sequence: CASSATSEGTDTQYF. The CDR3 DNA follows: TGTGCCAGCAGCGCCACTAGCGAGGGCACAGATACGCAGTATTTT.

This clone was detected only a few times. The chain has TRBV5-1 and TRBJ2-2; D not resolved. CDR1 and CDR2 from the germline V gene are SGHRS and YFSETQ. The CDR3 is 14 amino acids. V shed 3 bases and J shed 0 bases, with 6 bases lying between them. This CDR3 is CASSSEPNTGELFF. The CDR3 DNA is TGCGCCAGCAGCTCGGAGCCGAACACCGGGGAGCTGTTTTTT. Supplemented by reference TRBV5-1 and TRBJ2-2, the full variable domain reads KAGVTQTPRYLIKTRGQQVTLSCSPISGHRSVSWYQQTPGQGLQFLFEYFSETQRNKGNFPGRFSGRQFSNSRSEMNVSTLELGDSALYLCASSSEPNTGELFFGEGSRLTVL.

This chain joins TRBV11-2 and TRBJ1-4, with D possibly being TRBD1 (5 bases). The CDR3 is 19 amino acids. Germline V gene data show CDR1 as SGHAT and CDR2 as FQNNGV. Trimming took 0 bases from V and 3 from J, leaving 20 bases between them. DNA of the CDR3: TGTGCCAGCAGCTTAGAGCCGATACCCCGGGACGGACCTAATGAAAAACTGTTTTTT. Translation: CASSLEPIPRDGPNEKLFF.

The gene calls are TRBV28 and TRBJ1-2; possible D gene TRBD1, 6 bases. The germline V gene has CDR1 MDHEN and CDR2 SYDVKM. This CDR3 contains 12 residues. The ends were cut back, 5 bases at V and 6 bases at J, with 10 bases in the middle. The CDR3 DNA reads TGTGCCAGCAGTCTATACAGGGATGGCTACACCTTC. Protein sequence: CASSLYRDGYTF.

The rearrangement links TRBV9 to TRBJ1-1; 9 positions match TRBD1. CDR1 is SGDLS and CDR2 is YYNGEE in the germline V gene. V was pared by 4 bases and J by 4 bases, with 11 bases of the junction left unmatched. The CDR3 is 16 amino acids. In DNA, the CDR3 is TGTGCCAGCAGCATGTCCGGACAGGGGAAGGGCACTGAAGCTTTCTTT. Amino acids: CASSMSGQGKGTEAFF.

The rearrangement joins TRBV18 to TRBJ2-7; D not resolved. This CDR3 region has 12 residues. Trimming left V 1 base short and J 7 bases short, with 8 bases between. Germline CDR1 reads KGHSH; CDR2 reads LQKENI. This CDR3 is CASSPQGLEQYV. CDR3 DNA sequence: TGTGCCAGCTCACCACAAGGATTGGAGCAGTACGTC.

The gene calls are TRBV13 and TRBJ2-7; 13 bases line up with TRBD2. V dropped 5 bases and J dropped 12; count of bases not matched to a gene: 13. From germline, CDR1 is PRHDT and CDR2 FYEKMQ (reference sequence). The CDR3 spans 15 residues. The CDR3 is CASSPIRTSGSSLYF. The CDR3 nucleotides read TGTGCCAGCAGCCCCATTAGGACTAGCGGGAGCTCTCTGTACTTC. The full variable domain, in which reference TRBV13 and TRBJ2-7 provide the parts outside the CDR3, is AAGVIQSPRHLIKEKRETATLKCYPIPRHDTVYWYQQGPGQDPQFLISFYEKMQSDKGSIPDRFSAQQFSDYHSELNMSSLELGDSALYFCASSPIRTSGSSLYFGPGTRLTVT.

In its sample, this clone was seen a few times. CDR3 in DNA: TGTGCCAGCAGCTTTCAGGGGGCGAACACCGGGGAGCTGTTTTTT. This translates into CASSFQGANTGELFF. The V and J genes are TRBV2 and TRBJ2-2; 7 bases are shared with TRBD1. The V gene end was trimmed by 6 bases and the J gene end by 0 bases; junction bases not matched to a gene: 4. CDR1 SNHLY and CDR2 FYNNEI come from the germline V gene. The CDR3 covers 15 residues.

The chain is built from TRBV5-4 and TRBJ1-2; D unclear. Germline CDR1 and CDR2: SGHNT and YYREEE (reference sequence). This CDR3 comprises 13 residues. With 4 bases removed from V and 1 base from J, the gap between germline ends came to 8 bases. The CDR3 is CASSTRGNYGYTF. CDR3 nucleotide sequence: TGTGCCAGCAGCACTCGGGGTAACTATGGCTACACCTTC.

The chain carries TRBV10-3 and TRBJ1-2; D not resolved. This CDR3 has 15 amino acids. V gave up 0 bases and J gave up 8 bases, with 16 bases separating them. Germline V gene sequence: CDR1 ENHRY, CDR2 SYGVKD. The CDR3 DNA reads TGTGCCATCAGTGAGTCAAGGGTCGTTAAGGGCGGCTACACCTTC. Its translation is CAISESRVVKGGYTF.